This entry lists 22 T cell receptor beta chains sequenced from one sample in a study of PD-1 blockade in classical Hodgkin lymphoma (dated by TCRdb to the early 2020s). Library creation used the immunoSEQ multiplex PCR assay. TCRdb re-hosts the immuneACCESS table, in-frame sequences only. Its copies lack some clones; in the studies checked, an unresolved V gene accounts for under half of them, and the cause for the rest is not known. This sample gives fewer than 45,000 clones in total; about 85% of them show up just once. The biggest ten clones account for approximately 5.7% of the sample. What the time point label conveys for this sample: cycle 2 day 1 (C2D1) of nivolumab. Every trial patient had relapsed after autologous stem cell transplantation, and cohorts A, B and C differed in prior brentuximab vedotin exposure. The sequenced sample was peripheral blood mononuclear cells (PBMCs), obtained before the second cycle of nivolumab. The receptors were gathered from a human donor with classical Hodgkin lymphoma.

CDR3 in DNA: TGTGCCAGCAGCTTGGGAGGGATAGGCTCTGGGGCCAACGTCCTGACTTTC. Translation: CASSLGGIGSGANVLTF. The rearrangement uses TRBV5-4 and TRBJ2-6; weak D call: TRBD2 (5 bases). The CDR3 covers 17 residues. Germline CDR1 SGHNT, CDR2 YYREEE (reference sequence). Trimming cost V 0 bases and J 0 bases, with 10 bases left between them. Filled out from reference TRBV5-4 and TRBJ2-6, the complete variable domain reads ETGVTQSPTHLIKTRGQQVTLRCSSQSGHNTVSWYQQALGQGPQFIFQYYREEENGRGNFPPRFSGLQFPNYSSELNVNALELDDSALYLCASSLGGIGSGANVLTFGAGSRLTVL.

The chain joins TRBV6-1 to TRBJ2-3; TRBD2 matches at 8 bases. This CDR3 is 15 amino acids long. V shed 3 bases, J shed 4 bases, and the junction held 6 bases outside the gene matches. Germline values: CDR1 MNHNS, CDR2 SASEGT. CDR3 loop: CASSDPSGSADTQYF. The CDR3 bases are TGTGCCAGCAGTGATCCCAGCGGGAGCGCAGATACGCAGTATTTT.

The CDR3 sequence is CASSAGTRDTQYF. The CDR3 nucleotides are TGTGCCAGCAGCGCCGGGACCAGAGATACGCAGTATTTT. V usage is TRBV9 and J usage is TRBJ2-3, with D perhaps given as TRBD1 or TRBD2 (5 bases each). Germline values: CDR1 SGDLS, CDR2 YYNGEE. The CDR3 sequence is 13 residues long. Between the trimmed V and J ends, which lost 3 bases and 5 bases, there was a span of 10 bases.

The V and J genes are TRBV29-1 and TRBJ2-4; D might be TRBD2 (6 bases). There are 11 residues in the CDR3. With 5 bases removed from V and 15 bases from J, the gap between germline ends came to 17 bases. The germline V gene has CDR1 SQVTM and CDR2 ANQGSEA. This chain's CDR3 is CSVHDGGRRYF. CDR3 in DNA: TGCAGCGTTCACGACGGGGGACGGAGGTACTTC.

The CDR3 DNA sequence: TGTGCCAGCAGCTGGACTAGCGGGGGAGTCCTTAGCACAGATACGCAGTATTTT. It yields the protein CASSWTSGGVLSTDTQYF. The gene calls are TRBV11-1 and TRBJ2-3; 13 bases map to TRBD2. The germline gives CDR1 SGHAT, CDR2 FQDESV (reference sequence). There are 18 residues in the CDR3. Germline trimming cut 4 bases from V and 0 bases from J; bases unmatched to any gene: 7.

The chain joins TRBV10-2 to TRBJ2-1; D gene ambiguous. This CDR3 region has 13 residues. V shed 2 bases and J shed 4 bases, with 6 bases lying between them. Germline CDR1 is WSHSY and CDR2 is SAAADI. The CDR3 DNA is TGCGCCAGCAGTGAGGGCGGTTACAATGAGCAGTTCTTC. Protein product: CASSEGGYNEQFF.

This chain connects TRBV5-1 to TRBJ2-1; TRBD2 matches 8 bases. J was trimmed by 7 bases and V by 2 bases; bases with no gene match: 2. This CDR3 has 13 residues. The germline gives CDR1 SGHRS, CDR2 YFSETQ. The chain's CDR3 is CASSFSGENEQFF. CDR3 DNA sequence: TGCGCCAGCAGCTTTAGCGGGGAAAATGAGCAGTTCTTC.

The chain combines TRBV7-6 with TRBJ1-5; D possibly corresponds to TRBD1 (5 bases). This CDR3 spans 15 amino acids. Germline V gene sequence: CDR1 SGHVS, CDR2 FNYEAQ. The V end lost 1 base, the J end lost 8 bases, and 15 bases lay between the germline ends. This chain's CDR3 is CASSLGSGSMEPQHF. The CDR3, as DNA: TGTGCCAGCAGCTTAGGGTCAGGGTCTATGGAGCCCCAGCATTTT.

V is TRBV2 and J is TRBJ1-1, with 7 nucleotides matching TRBD1. The junction had 2 bases not matched to a gene; V was cut back by 4 bases and J by 0 bases. This CDR3 contains 14 residues. Per the germline V gene, CDR1 is SNHLY and CDR2 is FYNNEI. The CDR3 DNA reads as TGTGCCAGCAGTGTGGACAGGATGAACACTGAAGCTTTCTTT. Its protein product is CASSVDRMNTEAFF.

To note about this clone: The same CDR3 arises from other DNA sequences in this sample as well. The chain joins TRBV28 to TRBJ1-2; 10 bases match TRBD1. The CDR3 is made up of 13 amino acids. V was clipped by 3 bases and J by 5 bases; unmatched bases: 0. Germline V lookup: CDR1 MDHEN, CDR2 SYDVKM. CDR3: CASSLGQGYGYTF. As DNA, the CDR3 is TGTGCCAGCAGTTTGGGACAGGGGTATGGCTACACCTTC.

The chain recombines TRBV2 with TRBJ1-2; no reliable D call. The germline V gene encodes CDR1 SNHLY and CDR2 FYNNEI. This CDR3 comprises 21 residues. V was cut by 0 bases and J by 1 base, with 27 bases left in between. CDR3 DNA: TGTGCCAGCAGTGAAGCGCCCGTTTGGTCGTTGAGCCGTGAAGGTAACTATGGCTACACCTTC. Translating it yields CASSEAPVWSLSREGNYGYTF.

This clone was seen a single time. This chain links TRBV11-2 with TRBJ1-1; tentative D call: TRBD1 (5 bases). The germline V gene has CDR1 SGHAT and CDR2 FQNNGV. The CDR3 contains 16 residues. V dropped 6 bases and J dropped 7 bases, with 24 bases sitting between them. The CDR3 sequence: CASRSLGGGSRSEAFF. CDR3 in DNA: TGTGCCAGCAGGAGTTTAGGCGGGGGATCTCGGAGTGAAGCTTTCTTT.

This clone was detected a few times. The rearrangement joins TRBV6-4 to TRBJ2-3, with 9 positions matching TRBD1. This CDR3 comprises 16 residues. V lost 0 bases to trimming and J lost 5 bases; unmatched junction nucleotides: 6. From germline, CDR1 is MRHNA and CDR2 SNTAGT. The CDR3 region is CASSDSAGQGGDTQYF. The CDR3 DNA reads as TGTGCCAGCAGTGACTCCGCGGGACAGGGAGGAGATACGCAGTATTTT.

The J gene is TRBJ2-2, the V gene TRBV7-9; D remains unclear. Germline V gives CDR1 SEHNR, CDR2 FQNEAQ (reference sequence). The CDR3 totals 13 residues. Deletions cut 1 base from V and 7 bases from J, with 7 bases between. DNA of the CDR3: TGTGCCAGCAGCTTAGGGGGTAACGGGGAGCTGTTTTTT. It translates to CASSLGGNGELFF.

This clone was detected once. The chain is built from TRBV7-2 and TRBJ2-4, with 7 bases aligning to TRBD2. Trimming took 1 base from V and 3 from J; bases not matched to a gene: 6. Germline CDR1 reads SGHTA; CDR2 reads FQGNSA. This CDR3 has 16 amino acids. CDR3 loop: CASSLGGGWDKNIQYF. CDR3 DNA sequence: TGTGCCAGCAGCTTAGGGGGAGGGTGGGACAAAAACATTCAGTACTTC.

This sequence joins TRBV28 and TRBJ2-7; no firm D call. The CDR3 is 15 amino acids. The V gene lost 3 bases and the J gene lost 2 bases, with 14 bases spanning the gap. Germline V gene sequence: CDR1 MDHEN, CDR2 SYDVKM. In nucleotides, the CDR3 is TGTGCCAGCAGTTTGGGTCGGGCTCCACCCTACGAGCAGTACTTC. Encoded protein: CASSLGRAPPYEQYF.

The chain uses TRBV28 and TRBJ2-7; D is uncertain. The V gene lost 10 bases and the J gene lost 3 bases, with 13 bases spanning the gap. Germline loops: CDR1 MDHEN, CDR2 SYDVKM. This CDR3 contains 12 residues. CDR3 DNA sequence: TGTGCCACAAGTACCCCCCTCTACGAGCAGTACTTC. It codes for CATSTPLYEQYF.

This chain connects TRBV6-6 to TRBJ1-4, with 10 bases lining up with TRBD1. V lost 7 bases to trimming and J lost 7 bases; unmatched junction nucleotides: 9. The CDR3 is 15 residues long. The germline gives CDR1 MNHNY, CDR2 SVGAGI (reference sequence). For the CDR3, the DNA is TGTGCCAGCACAGGGACAGGGGCTCTTAGTGAAAAACTGTTTTTT. Translated: CASTGTGALSEKLFF.

The V gene is TRBV7-2, the J gene TRBJ2-7; D not resolved. V dropped 3 bases and J dropped 2 bases, with 8 bases sitting between them. The CDR3 has 13 residues. Germline CDR1 SGHTA, CDR2 FQGNSA. DNA for the CDR3: TGTGCCAGCAGCTTCTCAGGCACCTACGAGCAGTACTTC. This sequence encodes CASSFSGTYEQYF.

This chain links TRBV6-6 with TRBJ2-2; tentatively, D is TRBD2 (5 bases). This CDR3 region has 16 residues. V shed 5 bases and J shed 2 bases, with 15 bases lying between them. Germline V gene data show CDR1 as MNHNY and CDR2 as SVGAGI (reference sequence). CDR3 region: CASSPSRRTNTGELFF. As DNA, the CDR3 is TGTGCCAGCAGTCCATCGAGACGGACTAACACCGGGGAGCTGTTTTTT.

The V gene is TRBV27, the J gene TRBJ2-7; TRBD1 might be the D (5 bases). V dropped 3 bases and J dropped 2 bases, with 11 bases sitting between them. Germline CDR1 and CDR2: MNHEY and SMNVEV (reference sequence). The CDR3 spans 14 residues. The CDR3, as DNA: TGTGCCAGCAGTTTGGCCGCAGGGCCCTACGAGCAGTACTTC. This encodes CASSLAAGPYEQYF.

The chain employs TRBV2 and TRBJ2-7; D is unclear. Per the germline V gene, CDR1 is SNHLY and CDR2 is FYNNEI. There are 13 residues in the CDR3. V shed 1 base and J shed 2 bases, with 6 bases lying between them. The CDR3 loop reads CASSEGLAYEQYF. CDR3 bases: TGTGCCAGCAGTGAAGGGTTAGCCTACGAGCAGTACTTC.